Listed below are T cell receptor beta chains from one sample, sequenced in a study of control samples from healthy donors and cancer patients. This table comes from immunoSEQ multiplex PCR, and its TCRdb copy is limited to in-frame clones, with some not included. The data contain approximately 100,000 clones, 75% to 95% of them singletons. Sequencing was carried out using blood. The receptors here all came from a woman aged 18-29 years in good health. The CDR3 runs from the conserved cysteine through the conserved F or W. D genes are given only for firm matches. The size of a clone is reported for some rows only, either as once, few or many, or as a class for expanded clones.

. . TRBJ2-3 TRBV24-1 TGTGCCACCAGTGAAGAGAGGACAGCGACAGATACGCAGTATTTT CATSEERTATDTQYF
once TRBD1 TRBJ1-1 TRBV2 TGTGCCAGCAGTGAGACAGGGGACAACCCTGAAGCTTTCTTT CASSETGDNPEAFF
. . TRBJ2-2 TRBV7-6 TGTGCCAGCAGCCGGCAGGTCACAGGGAGGCCCGGGGAGCTGTTTTTT CASSRQVTGRPGELFF
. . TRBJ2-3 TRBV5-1 TGCGCCAGCAGGGATACAGGGAGCACAGATACGCAGTATTTT CASRDTGSTDTQYF
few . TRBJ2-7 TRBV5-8 TGTGCCAGCAGCTTGGCCCTATCGACCAACAGGAGGGACTCCTACGAGCAGTACTTC CASSLALSTNRRDSYEQYF
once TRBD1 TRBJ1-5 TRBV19 TGTGCCAGTAGTAGACGGACAGGGGGCTTCTGGAGCAATCAGCCCCAGCATTTT CASSRRTGGFWSNQPQHF
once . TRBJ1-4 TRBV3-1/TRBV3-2 TGTGCCAGCAGCCGCACGGGCGGGCTTGGTGAAAAACTGTTTTTT CASSRTGGLGEKLFF
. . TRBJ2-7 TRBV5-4 TGTGCCAGCGGGCAGAACAGCGCTCCCTACGAGCAGTACTTC CASGQNSAPYEQYF
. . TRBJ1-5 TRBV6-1 TGTGCCAGCAGTGAAGGGGGGGGAAATCAGCCCCAGCATTTT CASSEGGGNQPQHF
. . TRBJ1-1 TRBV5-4 TGTGCCAGCAGCTTGTCAGTGGTTAGAACTGAAGCTTTCTTT CASSLSVVRTEAFF
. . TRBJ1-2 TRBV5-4 TGTGCCAGCAGCTTTGCAGGGTACGATGTCGGTTCGTATGGCTACACCTTC CASSFAGYDVGSYGYTF
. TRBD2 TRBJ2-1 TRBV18 TGTGCCAGCTCACCGCGTTTCTCTAGCGGGGGGGTCAATGAGCAGTTCTTC CASSPRFSSGGVNEQFF
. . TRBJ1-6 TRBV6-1 TGTGCCAGCAGTGAAATGAGCTCCTATAATTCACCCCTCCACTTT CASSEMSSYNSPLHF
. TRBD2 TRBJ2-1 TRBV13 TGTGCCAGCAACCGTCTAGCGGGGGGGCTTACGGAGCAGTTCTTC CASNRLAGGLTEQFF
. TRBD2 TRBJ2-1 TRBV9 TGTGCCAGCAGCCCTAGCGGGGTAAATGAGCAGTTCTTC CASSPSGVNEQFF
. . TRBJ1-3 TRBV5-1 TGCGCCAGCAGCTCCCAGGGATCTTCCTCTGGAAACACCATATATTTT CASSSQGSSSGNTIYF
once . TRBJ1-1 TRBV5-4 TGTGCCAGCAGCTTGAAAAATCTAGGGGACACTGAAGCTTTCTTT CASSLKNLGDTEAFF
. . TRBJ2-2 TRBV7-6 TGTGCCAGCAGCTTAGCGCCCACCGGGGAGCTGTTTTTT CASSLAPTGELFF
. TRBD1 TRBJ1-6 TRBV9 TGTGCCAGCAGCGCGACAGGGCTTAATTCACCCCTCCACTTT CASSATGLNSPLHF
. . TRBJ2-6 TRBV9 TGTGCCAGCAGCGTAGAGGCCCCAGGGGCTAACTCTGGGGCCAACGTCCTGACTTTC CASSVEAPGANSGANVLTF
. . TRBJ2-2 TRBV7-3 TGTGCCAGCAGCTTAATGGCGGGTAACGGGGAGCTGTTTTTT CASSLMAGNGELFF
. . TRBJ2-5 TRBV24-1 TGTGCCACCAGTGATCCTGACAGGAAAGAAGAGACCCAGTACTTC CATSDPDRKEETQYF
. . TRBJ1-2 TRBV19 TGTGCCAGTAGTATAGGCCGGGGAGACTATGGCTACACCTTC CASSIGRGDYGYTF
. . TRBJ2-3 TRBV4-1 TGCGCCAGCAGCCAGCGATCACCAGACACAGATACGCAGTATTTT CASSQRSPDTDTQYF
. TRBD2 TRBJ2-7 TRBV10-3 TGTGCCATCAGTGAGTTACTAGCGGGGGGCCCCTACGAGCAGTACTTC CAISELLAGGPYEQYF
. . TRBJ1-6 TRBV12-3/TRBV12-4 TGTGCCAGCAGTTTAGGGGGCAATTCACCCCTCCACTTT CASSLGGNSPLHF
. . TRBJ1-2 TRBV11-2 TGTGCCAGCAGCTTAGCACGGGGGAATAGCTATGGCTACACCTTC CASSLARGNSYGYTF
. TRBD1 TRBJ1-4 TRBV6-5 TGTGCCAGCAGGCGGACGACAGGGGTTTTTGAAAAACTGTTTTTT CASRRTTGVFEKLFF
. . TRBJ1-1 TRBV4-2 TGTGCCAGCAGCCAAGACCCCGGGGCTGGGGGGTTGGACACTGAAGCTTTCTTT CASSQDPGAGGLDTEAFF
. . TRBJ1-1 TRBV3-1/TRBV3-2 TGTGCCAGCAGTCAAGGAGGGAGGGCTGAAGCTTTCTTT CASSQGGRAEAFF